This TCR beta chain derives from a study of cytomegalovirus exposure and HLA in healthy donors (dated by TCRdb to about 2017). Regarding the study in general: In an earlier analysis of about 560 of the donors, about 270 Gb of sequence data and 90 million to 130 million unique TCR beta sequences from about 190 million T cells were reported. Both class I and class II loci were covered by HLA typing, at four-digit resolution. A later analysis re-examined previously published TCR beta repertoires from more than 600 donors and added high-resolution HLA genotyping to investigate patterns of TCR occurrence. All discovery cohort repertoires had been generated using a single sequencing platform. A handful of DR-DQ haplotypes were treated as single units for association and clustering because of strong linkage in the cohort. Roughly 300 gigabases of sequencing data and 91 million or so unique TCR sequences made up an early release that covered roughly 670 HLA-typed donors. Donor age, sex, ethnicity and CMV serostatus were compiled alongside the repertoire data. The study aimed to test whether cataloging public T cell receptors could reveal signatures of past pathogen exposure. A separate validation cohort of roughly 110 different subjects was used in addition to the 666-subject first cohort. To predict cytomegalovirus infection status, the study combined high-throughput TCR immunosequencing, statistical association of individual TCRs with disease status, and machine learning. Rather than using new phenotypic data, the later analysis identified candidate immune exposures from TCR beta sequences and from how often those sequences occurred across donors. The study used immunosequencing to profile the T cell repertoires of hundreds of subjects and linked those repertoires to cytomegalovirus serostatus. An earlier analysis of several hundred of the donors applied high-throughput TCR beta sequencing to assess whether each TCR beta V gene segment acted as functional or pseudogenic. In a later genetic analysis, genome-wide SNP genotypes for about 65% of the roughly 700 donors were used, and that subset was treated as a discovery cohort. Among some 410 genotyped donors of the cohort, an average of 235,054 unique TCR beta nucleotide sequences were sequenced per donor, roughly a sixth of them non-productive. The number of donors typed differed by locus, with 629-630 for A, B, C, DRB1 and DQB1, around 500 for DQA1, 600 to 610 for DPA1, and around 460 for DPB1. The genetic ancestry cluster associated with self-reported Caucasian donors included 65% to 90% of the roughly 410 genotyped donors.

In regard to this clone: There is no known antigen for this receptor. No per-base quality is available; no much larger clone lies one base away.

The cohort was made up of several hundred healthy bone marrow donors. At the time of sampling, every cohort member was nominally healthy, though immune exposures that went unrecorded were likely present. The donor was CMV seropositive and was included in the group of 250 to 300 seropositive cohort members. Every donor gave a peripheral blood sample, and the peripheral blood mononuclear cells from that sample were used for TCR beta sequencing. Genomic DNA extraction from the blood cell samples was performed with the Qiagen DNeasy Blood Extraction Kit. To prepare the library, the immunoSEQ multiplex PCR assay was applied. For the multiplex PCR, a mixture combining 60 forward primers for TCR Vbeta segments and 13 reverse primers for TCR Jbeta segments was used. The CDR3 region of rearranged TCR beta genes was amplified from genomic DNA by a multiplex PCR assay. Amplified TCR beta libraries were sequenced as 87-base-pair reads on the Illumina HiSeq System. For the original study's pipeline: Across the 600 to 700 repertoires, a later analysis counted some 81 million unique TCR beta chains, roughly 11 million of which were shared by at least two donors. A nearest-neighbor algorithm error-corrected the raw reads and collapsed the reads into unique sequences, merging closely related sequences to remove PCR and sequencing errors. CDR3 sequences were aligned to IMGT reference sequences to assign V, D and J gene segments. Each retained sequence needed at least a six-nucleotide match to both a V gene segment and a J gene segment. A rearrangement was called productive if the CDR3 had no stop codons and remained in frame with V and J, and every other rearrangement was called non-productive. CDR3 was defined according to IMGT convention as the region running from the second conserved V-encoded cysteine to the conserved J-encoded phenylalanine. Sequences without an unambiguous match to a single V gene segment were excluded from the earlier analysis of 500 to 700 of the donors. In an earlier analysis of approximately 590 of the donors, V segments were called functional above 56.7% productive rearrangements and were called segregating when the between-donor standard deviation exceeded 5%. To diagnose cytomegalovirus status from the catalog of TCR beta chain sequences, a statistical classification framework was built. In a later analysis, TCR nucleotide sequences were compared against IMGT/GENE-DB human TR gene sequences so that V and J genes could be assigned. Using the TCRdist pipeline, a later analysis assigned CDR3 sequences along with most-parsimonious VDJ recombination scenarios. A later analysis defined each TCR beta chain by its CDR3 amino acid sequence plus V-gene family, and excluded reads lacking a unique V-gene family. A later analysis removed 500 to 600 highly shared, low-generation-probability nucleotide sequences to deal with suspected cross-contamination and a sequencing artifact. For each public chain, a later analysis derived a clonal expansion index from normalized ranks of inferred template counts within each repertoire. In a later analysis, generation probabilities were computed using a VDJ recombination model fitted to out-of-frame rearrangements, and the results were checked against IGoR. A later analysis scored TCR-TCR, TCR-HLA and TCR-CMV co-occurrence with hypergeometric tests, applying a repertoire-size bias correction to TCR pairs. To estimate false discovery rates, a later analysis permuted the HLA or CMV assignments 20 times. In a later analysis, co-occurring TCRs were grouped using DBSCAN, and TCRdist sequence similarity was added for clustering within HLA-allele-positive subsets. Repertoires with fewer than 30,000 or more than 120,000 public chains, plus five repertoires with anomalous nucleotide sharing, were excluded from co-occurrence clustering. Drawn from immuneACCESS, this table holds only the in-frame rearrangements with V and J called that TCRdb kept. Clones are partly lost; checked studies trace under half to an unresolved V gene and leave the rest unexplained. The V and J calls and the clone size are those of that table, but D and trimming were determined from the DNA. The sample table shows some 150,000 clones, and 79% are seen once. The ten largest clonotypes hold around 7.1% of the sample.

Relative to germline, V is 1 base shorter and J is 3 bases shorter, with 16 bases between their ends. The CDR3 holds 17 amino acids from the cysteine to the phenylalanine. The read is trimmed to its CDR3 DNA, 51 bases read in frame from base 1. Sequences LNHNV (CDR1) and YYDKDF (CDR2) are obtained from the germline V gene (reference sequence). Beyond this particular receptor, the publication reports: The only immune exposure information available for the cohort was CMV serostatus. Three of the identified cytomegalovirus-associated TCR beta chains were confirmed in vitro to be specific for cytomegalovirus antigens. A later analysis reported that several top co-occurrence clusters appeared linked to parvovirus B19, influenza, CMV and Epstein-Barr virus. Specific HLA alleles were associated with about 17,000 TCR beta sequences at a false discovery rate of 0.05 in a later analysis. Sequencing depth was assumed to be roughly uniform across donors in the presence/absence analyses, though that assumption may not hold. According to a later genetic analysis, donors in an Asian-associated ancestry cluster had fewer N-insertions in productive TCRs than the approximately 650-donor mean. Cytomegalovirus status was reported to be diagnosed by the classifier with high specificity and sensitivity in both the original and validation cohorts. Only TCR beta chains were sequenced in this cohort, and the absence of alpha or paired-chain data limited detectable features. Correlated functional status among segregating V segments might reflect linkage disequilibrium, but an unknown experimental factor could not be ruled out. Because the 87-base-pair reads could not distinguish some IMGT-functional V segments, including TRBV6-2 and TRBV6-3, those segments were excluded. It was suggested by the authors that the approach could potentially be generalized to other disease states and immunological phenotypes. The earlier analysis of approximately 540 of the donors excluded 15 to 20 rarely observed V segments, including chromosome 9 orphons, because counts were too low. V-gene and J-gene trimming of TCR beta chains was associated with a missense DCLRE1C variant in a later genetic analysis, and the association was replicated in an independent cohort. Compared with equally common non-associated chains, HLA-associated TCR beta chains in a later analysis were more clonally expanded and had lower generation probabilities. In an earlier analysis of approximately 590 of the donors, most TCR beta V segments appeared in productive rearrangements about 90% or about 30% of the time, broadly matching IMGT annotations. When HLA alleles, especially DR and DQ, strongly co-occurred, TCR associations were difficult to assign to individual alleles. The study gave a list of 150 to 200 TCR beta chains associated with cytomegalovirus. A further reported finding was that TCR beta sequences accurately predicted the HLA-A and HLA-B alleles for most subjects in the first cohort. A later analysis found that most CMV-associated TCR beta chains appeared HLA-restricted, with HLA associations seemingly driven largely by CMV exposure. In a later analysis, TCR association rates were found to vary across HLA loci, with the most associated TCRs seen for DRB1 alleles and the fewest for HLA-C alleles. HLA typing was unavailable for some donors at each locus, so association tests used only the typed subset. A cluster of highly shared sequence variants was judged likely to be a technical artifact of the sequencing pipeline. Across donors, most TCR sequences were observed very rarely, whereas some public TCRs were present in many individuals.

The sample was PBMCs. This sequence was found in a woman between 40 and 55 years old in good health and CMV-seropositive. The rearranged chain carries TRBV15 and TRBJ2-1, and perhaps TRBD1 as D gene, on 6 matching bases. The DNA sequence reads TGTGCCACCAGCAGAGTGGGGCGGACAGACAGCTACAATGAGCAGTTCTTC. The resulting protein is CATSRVGRTDSYNEQFF.